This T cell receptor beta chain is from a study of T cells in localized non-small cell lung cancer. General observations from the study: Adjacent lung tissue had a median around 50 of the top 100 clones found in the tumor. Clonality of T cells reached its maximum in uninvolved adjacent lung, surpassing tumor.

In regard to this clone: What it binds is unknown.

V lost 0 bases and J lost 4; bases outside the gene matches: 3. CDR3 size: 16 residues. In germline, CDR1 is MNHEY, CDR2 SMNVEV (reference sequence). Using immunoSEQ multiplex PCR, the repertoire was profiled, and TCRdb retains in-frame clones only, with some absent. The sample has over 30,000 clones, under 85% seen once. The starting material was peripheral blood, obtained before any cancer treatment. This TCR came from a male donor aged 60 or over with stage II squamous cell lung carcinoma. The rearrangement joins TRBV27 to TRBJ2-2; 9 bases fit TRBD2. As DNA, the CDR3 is TGTGCCAGCAGTTTATCGACTAGCGGTTTCACCGGGGAGCTGTTTTTT. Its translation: CASSLSTSGFTGELFF.